The rows below give T cell receptor beta chains drawn from one sample of a study of CD8+CD57+ T cells in acquired aplastic anemia. One entry per CDR3 protein results from TCRdb running MiXCR on the reads. Among under 500,000 distinct CDR3 sequences listed, over 25% were seen once. The sequencing input was sorted CD4+, CD8+, or CD8+CD57+ T cells (not recorded which) from PBMCs. The source is a human donor with aplastic anemia. Each CDR3 is given with its conserved first and last residue. D genes are given only for firm matches. Size values are once, few and many counts, or a class for expanded clones, and some rows have none.

cdr3_nt: TGCAGTGCAAGAGGACAGAAAGAGACCCAGTACTTC
cdr3_aa: CSARGQKETQYF
j_call: TRBJ2-5
v_call: TRBV20-1
d_call: NA
clone_size: many

cdr3_nt: TGCAGTGCTAGAGATATTGCCCGAACCTACGAGCAGTACTTC
cdr3_aa: CSARDIARTYEQYF
j_call: TRBJ2-7
v_call: TRBV20-1
d_call: NA
clone_size: NA

cdr3_nt: TGTGCTAGTGGTTTGGGTAACAATGAGCAGTTCTTC
cdr3_aa: CASGLGNNEQFF
j_call: TRBJ2-1
v_call: TRBV12-5
d_call: NA
clone_size: NA

cdr3_nt: TGCGCCGGCAGCGACCAGTCGCCGTCCTACGAGCAGTACTTC
cdr3_aa: CAGSDQSPSYEQYF
j_call: TRBJ2-7
v_call: TRBV5-1
d_call: NA
clone_size: NA

cdr3_nt: TGTGCCAGCAGTTTGGACCAACGGGGGGCGGGTGGCTACACCTTC
cdr3_aa: CASSLDQRGAGGYTF
j_call: TRBJ1-2
v_call: TRBV12-3/TRBV12-4
d_call: NA
clone_size: NA

cdr3_nt: TGTGCCAGCAGCCGTACGACAGATCTTGGGTATGGCTACACCTTC
cdr3_aa: CASSRTTDLGYGYTF
j_call: TRBJ1-2
v_call: TRBV7-9
d_call: NA
clone_size: many

cdr3_nt: TGTGCCAGCAGGCCAGGGGGCGCGGACTATGGCTACACCTTC
cdr3_aa: CASRPGGADYGYTF
j_call: TRBJ1-2
v_call: TRBV7-9
d_call: TRBD1
clone_size: many

cdr3_nt: TGTGCCAGCAGTGTCATGCGGGAGCTGTTTTTT
cdr3_aa: CASSVMRELFF
j_call: TRBJ2-2
v_call: TRBV2
d_call: NA
clone_size: many

cdr3_nt: TGTGCCATCAGCAGAGGCACTGAAGCTTTCTTT
cdr3_aa: CAISRGTEAFF
j_call: TRBJ1-1
v_call: TRBV10-3
d_call: NA
clone_size: many

cdr3_nt: TGCAGTGTTATACCGACTAGCGCGAGTGCCAATGAGCAGTTCTTC
cdr3_aa: CSVIPTSASANEQFF
j_call: TRBJ2-1
v_call: TRBV20-1
d_call: TRBD2
clone_size: NA

cdr3_nt: TGCAGTGCTAGAAGGACGGGGGCTACTACTAACTATGGCTACACCTTC
cdr3_aa: CSARRTGATTNYGYTF
j_call: TRBJ1-2
v_call: TRBV20-1
d_call: NA
clone_size: few

cdr3_nt: TGTGCCAGCAGTGCCCCGGCAACTAATGAAAAACTGTTTTTT
cdr3_aa: CASSAPATNEKLFF
j_call: TRBJ1-4
v_call: TRBV4-2
d_call: NA
clone_size: once

cdr3_nt: TGTGCCAGCAGCTTAGGAGGGACTAGCGGGAGGGACGAGCAGTACTTC
cdr3_aa: CASSLGGTSGRDEQYF
j_call: TRBJ2-7
v_call: TRBV12-3/TRBV12-4
d_call: TRBD2
clone_size: NA

cdr3_nt: TGTGCCACCAGTGACCCCAATCCCGACAGCTATGGCTACACCTTC
cdr3_aa: CATSDPNPDSYGYTF
j_call: TRBJ1-2
v_call: TRBV24-1
d_call: NA
clone_size: NA

cdr3_nt: TGTGCCAGTAAAGAGACCGCAACTAATGAAAAACTGTTTTTT
cdr3_aa: CASKETATNEKLFF
j_call: TRBJ1-4
v_call: TRBV19
d_call: NA
clone_size: NA

cdr3_nt: TGTGCCAGTAGTATCCAGACTAATGAGCAGTTCTTC
cdr3_aa: CASSIQTNEQFF
j_call: TRBJ2-1
v_call: TRBV19
d_call: NA
clone_size: many

cdr3_nt: TGTGCCAGCAGTTGGTTGGACAGGGGTTATAATTCACCCCTCCACTTT
cdr3_aa: CASSWLDRGYNSPLHF
j_call: TRBJ1-6
v_call: TRBV27
d_call: TRBD1
clone_size: few

cdr3_nt: TGTGCCAGCAGTTACTCTGTGCTCACCCCCCTCCACTTT
cdr3_aa: CASSYSVLTPLHF
j_call: TRBJ1-6
v_call: TRBV6-5
d_call: NA
clone_size: NA

cdr3_nt: TGTGCCAGCAGTACCAGAGGACAGAACACTGAAGCTTTCTTT
cdr3_aa: CASSTRGQNTEAFF
j_call: TRBJ1-1
v_call: TRBV6-2/TRBV6-3
d_call: NA
clone_size: NA

cdr3_nt: TGTGCCATCAGTGAGTTTCCCCGGGACAGGGAGGATAATTCACCCCTCCACTTT
cdr3_aa: CAISEFPRDREDNSPLHF
j_call: TRBJ1-6
v_call: TRBV10-3
d_call: TRBD1
clone_size: NA

cdr3_nt: TGTGCCAGCAGCCCCTTGCGGACTCATTCGAGGCGGTATTTT
cdr3_aa: CASSPLRTHSRRYF
j_call: TRBJ2-3
v_call: TRBV13
d_call: NA
clone_size: NA

cdr3_nt: TGTGCCACCAGCAGAGGAGGGGCGCAATCGGCCTACGAGCAGTACTTC
cdr3_aa: CATSRGGAQSAYEQYF
j_call: TRBJ2-7
v_call: TRBV15
d_call: NA
clone_size: few

cdr3_nt: TGCAGCGTCCCCCGGGGGGAGACCCAGTACTTC
cdr3_aa: CSVPRGETQYF
j_call: TRBJ2-5
v_call: TRBV29-1
d_call: NA
clone_size: NA

cdr3_nt: TGTGCCAGCACTACAGGGCGTATAGGCGGAGCTTTCTTT
cdr3_aa: CASTTGRIGGAFF
j_call: TRBJ1-1
v_call: TRBV6-2/TRBV6-3
d_call: NA
clone_size: NA

cdr3_nt: TGTGCCAGCAGCGCCCGGGACAGGGGAACTGAAGCTTTCTTT
cdr3_aa: CASSARDRGTEAFF
j_call: TRBJ1-1
v_call: TRBV9
d_call: TRBD1
clone_size: NA

cdr3_nt: TGTGCCTGGAGGGCCAAGGGGGAGTACCAGCCCCAGCATTTT
cdr3_aa: CAWRAKGEYQPQHF
j_call: TRBJ1-5
v_call: TRBV30
d_call: NA
clone_size: few

cdr3_nt: TGTGCCAGCAGCCAAGAACCCTATAACTATGGCTACACCTTC
cdr3_aa: CASSQEPYNYGYTF
j_call: TRBJ1-2
v_call: TRBV9
d_call: NA
clone_size: NA

cdr3_nt: TGTGCCAGCAGCTTTCACTTCCAAGAGACCCAGTACTTC
cdr3_aa: CASSFHFQETQYF
j_call: TRBJ2-5
v_call: TRBV7-8
d_call: NA
clone_size: few

cdr3_nt: TGTGCCAGCAGTTTAAGGAGGCTAGCTAACGAGCAGTACTTC
cdr3_aa: CASSLRRLANEQYF
j_call: TRBJ2-7
v_call: TRBV28
d_call: NA
clone_size: few

cdr3_nt: TGTGCCAGCAGCTTAAAAAACCTTCCAGCTTTCTTT
cdr3_aa: CASSLKNLPAFF
j_call: TRBJ1-1
v_call: TRBV5-8
d_call: NA
clone_size: NA

cdr3_nt: TGCAGCCAAGAGGGGGGGCACGAGCAGTACTTC
cdr3_aa: CSQEGGHEQYF
j_call: TRBJ2-7
v_call: TRBV20-1
d_call: NA
clone_size: NA

cdr3_nt: TGTGCCAGCAGTTACTCGAGTGCCTATGGCTACACCTTC
cdr3_aa: CASSYSSAYGYTF
j_call: TRBJ1-2
v_call: TRBV6-2/TRBV6-3
d_call: NA
clone_size: few

cdr3_nt: TGTGCCAGCAGCTTGGGAATACAAGAGACCCAGTACTTC
cdr3_aa: CASSLGIQETQYF
j_call: TRBJ2-5
v_call: TRBV7-2
d_call: NA
clone_size: few

cdr3_nt: TGTGCCAGCAGCCAACAAACCGGGACTAGCGGCACAGATACGCAGTATTTT
cdr3_aa: CASSQQTGTSGTDTQYF
j_call: TRBJ2-3
v_call: TRBV4-2
d_call: TRBD2
clone_size: NA

cdr3_nt: TGTGCCAGCAGTTACAGTGTCCGGGGGGGCTACGAGCAGTACTTC
cdr3_aa: CASSYSVRGGYEQYF
j_call: TRBJ2-7
v_call: TRBV6-2/TRBV6-3
d_call: TRBD2
clone_size: NA

cdr3_nt: TGTGCCACCCTCAGTTCGGTCAGGGGGATTACGGGTGGCTACACCTTC
cdr3_aa: CATLSSVRGITGGYTF
j_call: TRBJ1-2
v_call: TRBV10-2
d_call: TRBD1
clone_size: few

cdr3_nt: TGTGCCAGCAGCCAAGGATCCAGACTCACCGAGCAGTACTTC
cdr3_aa: CASSQGSRLTEQYF
j_call: TRBJ2-7
v_call: TRBV14
d_call: NA
clone_size: many

cdr3_nt: TGCAGTGCTACCCCCCTGGCGGGAGGGCCTCAAGAGACCCGGTACTTC
cdr3_aa: CSATPLAGGPQETRYF
j_call: TRBJ2-5
v_call: TRBV20-1
d_call: TRBD2
clone_size: NA

cdr3_nt: TGTGCCAGCAGTGGAGGCATCGAGCAGTTCTTC
cdr3_aa: CASSGGIEQFF
j_call: TRBJ2-1
v_call: TRBV24-1
d_call: NA
clone_size: few

cdr3_nt: TGTGCCAGCAGCCGGGACAGGTTATACGAGCAGTACTTC
cdr3_aa: CASSRDRLYEQYF
j_call: TRBJ2-7
v_call: TRBV6-1
d_call: TRBD1
clone_size: NA

cdr3_nt: TGTGCCAGCAGAAACCCGGGACAGGGGGCAAAAAATGAGCAGTTCTTC
cdr3_aa: CASRNPGQGAKNEQFF
j_call: TRBJ2-1
v_call: TRBV25-1
d_call: TRBD1
clone_size: NA

cdr3_nt: TGTGCCAGCAGCGTAGGGGACACGGCGGTTGAGACCCAGTACTTC
cdr3_aa: CASSVGDTAVETQYF
j_call: TRBJ2-5
v_call: TRBV9
d_call: NA
clone_size: many

cdr3_nt: TGTGCCAGCAGCTTAGCAGGGTCAGGGGGCGAAAAACTGTTTTTT
cdr3_aa: CASSLAGSGGEKLFF
j_call: TRBJ1-4
v_call: TRBV2
d_call: TRBD1
clone_size: many

cdr3_nt: TGTGCCAGCAGTGGGTTCACAAGGGCTTGGTCCTACGAGCAGTACTTC
cdr3_aa: CASSGFTRAWSYEQYF
j_call: TRBJ2-7
v_call: TRBV6-1
d_call: NA
clone_size: NA

cdr3_nt: TGCGCCAGCAGCTTGGACGCGGGGGGTGAAGCTTTCTTT
cdr3_aa: CASSLDAGGEAFF
j_call: TRBJ1-1
v_call: TRBV5-1
d_call: NA
clone_size: NA

cdr3_nt: TGCAGCGTTGAACTCGACTACGAACGGTACAATGAGCAGTTCTTC
cdr3_aa: CSVELDYERYNEQFF
j_call: TRBJ2-1
v_call: TRBV29-1
d_call: NA
clone_size: NA

cdr3_nt: TGCAGTGCTAGAGGTTGGGGCGGTAGGGTAGACACCTTC
cdr3_aa: CSARGWGGRVDTF
j_call: TRBJ1-3
v_call: TRBV20-1
d_call: NA
clone_size: NA

cdr3_nt: TGCAGTGCTGTGTCTGATGGGGAGACCCAGTACTTC
cdr3_aa: CSAVSDGETQYF
j_call: TRBJ2-5
v_call: TRBV20-1
d_call: NA
clone_size: many